The 25 T cell receptor beta chains listed next were all sequenced from one sample in a study of naive and memory T cell subsets. Both TRBC1 and TRBC2 were covered by a beta constant-region primer of two equimolar oligonucleotides. Nested alpha and beta constant-region primers with the SP2 primer drove four PCR rounds on ligated cDNA. TCRdb processed the UMI-ligation and nested PCR reads anew with MiXCR; each CDR3 protein has one entry. This sample has about 22,000 distinct CDR3 sequences, with 7% to 10% found just once. Source material: central memory CD8+ T cells from blood. The receptors originated from a human donor in good health.

This clonotype has at least ten counts. The chain carries TRBV29-1 and TRBJ2-3; TRBD2 matches 11 bases. The ends lost 5 bases at V and 0 bases at J; junction bases unmatched: 7. CDR3 size: 16 residues. CDR1 and CDR2 from the germline V gene are SQVTM and ANQGSEA. This chain's CDR3 is CSVPGTSGTSTDTQYF. The CDR3 bases are TGCAGCGTTCCCGGGACTAGCGGAACTAGCACAGATACGCAGTATTTT.

This clonotype was picked up many times. This rearrangement joins TRBV28 to TRBJ2-3; D may correspond to TRBD1 or TRBD2 (5 bases each). The CDR3 spans 16 residues. Germline V lookup: CDR1 MDHEN, CDR2 SYDVKM. Trimming cost V 2 bases and J 2 bases, with 14 bases left between them. In DNA form, the CDR3 reads TGTGCCAGCAGTTTAAGGGGCCGGGAAAACACAGATACGCAGTATTTT. Translation gives CASSLRGRENTDTQYF.

CDR3 nucleotide sequence: TGTGCCAGCAGCAATAATATGGGGGGGGAAGATACGCAGTATTTT. It is translated as CASSNNMGGEDTQYF. This chain links TRBV6-1 with TRBJ2-3; 7 nucleotides agree with TRBD2. The CDR3 runs to 15 residues. Trimming cost V 6 bases and J 5 bases; bases outside gene matches: 11. CDR1 and CDR2 (germline): MNHNS, SASEGT.

This clonotype was seen a few times. The chain is built from TRBV29-1 and TRBJ2-7, with D possibly TRBD1 on 5 matching bases. V was shortened by 1 base and J by 1 base, with 17 bases between the two germline ends. In germline, CDR1 is SQVTM, CDR2 ANQGSEA. The CDR3 is 16 amino acids. In DNA form, the CDR3 reads TGCAGCGTTGAAGGGTTCAGGGAAGGTAGGTCCTACGAGCAGTACTTC. The encoded protein is CSVEGFREGRSYEQYF.

This clonotype was counted between two and nine times. The J gene is TRBJ2-3, the V gene TRBV19, with D perhaps matching TRBD1 (5 bases). Germline V CDR1 and CDR2: LNHDA, SQIVND (reference sequence). V lost 3 bases and J 7 bases, leaving 8 bases between the germline ends. The CDR3 sequence is 12 residues long. In DNA, the CDR3 is TGTGCCAGTAGTATGTGGGGCCATACGCAGTATTTT. Its protein product is CASSMWGHTQYF.

A few counts support this clonotype. V usage is TRBV6-1 and J usage is TRBJ1-1; tentatively, D is TRBD1 (6 bases). Germline CDR1 and CDR2: MNHNS and SASEGT. This CDR3 contains 15 residues. Trimming pared 4 bases from V and 0 bases from J, leaving 12 bases between. CDR3 sequence reads: CASSVQPGVNTEAFF. The DNA of the CDR3 is TGTGCCAGCAGTGTACAACCAGGGGTGAACACTGAAGCTTTCTTT.

This clonotype was observed a few times. The chain has TRBV29-1 and TRBJ2-1; 13 bases fit TRBD2. V trimming: 4 bases; J trimming: 6 bases; junction bases outside the gene matches: 6. The CDR3 has 15 amino acids. In germline, CDR1 is SQVTM, CDR2 ANQGSEA. CDR3 nucleotides: TGCAGCGTTGTGTGGACTAGCGGGAGCGGCAATGAGCAGTTCTTC. It specifies CSVVWTSGSGNEQFF.

The sample holds a few counts of this clonotype. The chain recombines TRBV29-1 with TRBJ2-3; perhaps D is TRBD1 or TRBD2 (5 bases each). Germline V gene lookup returns CDR1 SQVTM and CDR2 ANQGSEA. Trimming cost V 6 bases and J 1 base, with 17 bases left between them. The CDR3 is 15 residues long. The CDR3 protein is CSVEVGVEGTDTQYF. The CDR3 DNA sequence: TGCAGCGTGGAGGTGGGGGTCGAGGGCACAGATACGCAGTATTTT.

CDR3 region: CASSRNGGEAYNEQFF. CDR3 bases: TGTGCCAGCAGCCGCAATGGGGGAGAGGCGTACAATGAGCAGTTCTTC. J is TRBJ2-1 and V is TRBV6-4, with D perhaps being TRBD1 or TRBD2 (5 bases each). Looked up from germline, CDR1 is MRHNA and CDR2 is SNTAGT. The V end was cut by 6 bases, the J end by 4 bases, with 19 bases between. This CDR3 is built from 16 residues.

This clonotype qualifies as medium-sized. The CDR3 is CASSEGDSNTDTQYF. The CDR3, as DNA: TGTGCCAGCAGTGAAGGCGATTCGAACACAGATACGCAGTATTTT. The chain links TRBV6-4 to TRBJ2-3; no firm D call. Trimming took off 3 bases at V and 2 bases at J, with 12 bases between the two ends. Per the germline V gene, CDR1 is MRHNA and CDR2 is SNTAGT. The CDR3 has 15 residues.

The sample holds a few counts of this clonotype. The V and J genes are TRBV24-1 and TRBJ2-1; D gene unclear. The V and J ends lost 1 base and 3 bases respectively, with 0 bases between them. From germline, CDR1 is KGHDR and CDR2 SFDVKD. This CDR3 has 12 residues. DNA for the CDR3: TGTGCCACCAGTGATTTCTACAATGAGCAGTTCTTC. Its protein product is CATSDFYNEQFF.

This clonotype was seen repeatedly, ten times or more. The CDR3 sequence is CASRGQGHRETQYF. In nucleotides, the CDR3 is TGTGCCAGCAGGGGACAGGGTCATCGAGAGACCCAGTACTTC. The V and J genes are TRBV28 and TRBJ2-5; 9 bases align to TRBD1. Germline V gene sequence: CDR1 MDHEN, CDR2 SYDVKM. The CDR3 sequence is 14 residues long. The trim removed 6 bases at V and 4 bases at J, leaving 6 bases unmatched.

The V gene is TRBV19, the J gene TRBJ2-7; 7 nucleotides align to TRBD2. Germline V lookup: CDR1 LNHDA, CDR2 SQIVND (reference sequence). With V trimmed by 3 bases and J by 1 base, 6 bases remained unmatched. There are 15 residues in the CDR3. The DNA of the CDR3 is TGTGCCAGTAGTATTTTTGGCGGGGGTTCCTACGAGCAGTACTTC. This sequence encodes CASSIFGGGSYEQYF.

The chain carries TRBV7-8 and TRBJ2-1, with no clear D. CDR1 is SGHVS and CDR2 is FQNEAQ in the germline V gene. This CDR3 comprises 12 residues. Trimming took off 5 bases at V and 3 bases at J, with 5 bases between the two ends. The CDR3 is CASSLLYNEQFF. In nucleotides, the CDR3 is TGTGCCAGCAGCCTCCTCTACAATGAGCAGTTCTTC.

This clonotype was seen repeatedly, ten times or more. The genes are TRBV29-1 and TRBJ2-2; no reliable D call. CDR1 is SQVTM and CDR2 is ANQGSEA in the germline V gene. This CDR3 spans 15 amino acids. V was shortened by 2 bases and J by 5 bases, with 15 bases between the two germline ends. CDR3 in DNA: TGCAGCGTTGAATTAAAGGAAACAGCGACCGGGGAGCTGTTTTTT. Translation gives CSVELKETATGELFF.

This clonotype was detected ten times or more. V gene TRBV29-1 combines with J gene TRBJ1-2; D is unresolved. Looked up from germline, CDR1 is SQVTM and CDR2 is ANQGSEA. This CDR3 is 14 amino acids long. Trimming took off 3 bases at V and 3 bases at J, with 14 bases between the two ends. DNA of the CDR3: TGCAGCGTTGATTCACGTGTCGGGTACTATGGCTACACCTTC. Amino acid sequence: CSVDSRVGYYGYTF.

The chain is built from TRBV6-2 or TRBV6-3 and TRBJ1-6; 10 nucleotides line up with TRBD1. Germline CDR1 and CDR2: MNHEY and SVGEGT. The CDR3 has 17 residues. Trimming removed 2 bases from V and 4 bases from J; junction bases left unmatched: 5. CDR3: CASSYDRGRMYNSPLHF. CDR3 DNA sequence: TGTGCCAGCAGTTACGACAGGGGGCGCATGTATAATTCACCCCTCCACTTT.

The genes are TRBV4-1 and TRBJ2-1; D uncertain. V dropped 0 bases and J dropped 7 bases, with 4 bases sitting between them. This CDR3 contains 12 residues. CDR1 is MGHRA and CDR2 is YSYEKL in the germline V gene. The CDR3 loop reads CASSQEGNEQFF. In nucleotides, the CDR3 is TGCGCCAGCAGCCAAGAAGGTAATGAGCAGTTCTTC.

The table lists this clonotype with a few counts. The gene calls are TRBV19 and TRBJ2-7, with D perhaps TRBD2 (5 bases). Germline CDR1 LNHDA, CDR2 SQIVND (reference sequence). V was trimmed by 1 base and J by 1 base, leaving 8 bases between them. The CDR3 sequence is 14 residues long. Written as DNA, the CDR3 is TGTGCCAGTAGTATAGTTCCGGGGTCCTACGAGCAGTACTTC. It encodes CASSIVPGSYEQYF.

This clonotype has a handful of counts. The chain uses TRBV20-1 and TRBJ2-7; no reliable D call. Germline-derived CDR1 and CDR2 are DFQATT and SNEGSKA (reference sequence). The V gene lost 4 bases and the J gene lost 4 bases, with 11 bases spanning the gap. The CDR3 totals 12 residues. As DNA, the CDR3 is TGCAGTGCTACCGGGCCCAGATACGAGCAGTACTTC. Its translation is CSATGPRYEQYF.

This clonotype was found many times. The gene calls are TRBV14 and TRBJ2-7; D may be TRBD1 (5 bases). CDR3 length: 17 residues. V was cut by 1 base and J by 3 bases, with 19 bases left in between. Germline CDR1 SGHDN, CDR2 FVKESK. The DNA of the CDR3 is TGTGCCAGCAGCCAAGCACCTAGACAGCTCCTTCGCTACGAGCAGTACTTC. Encoded protein: CASSQAPRQLLRYEQYF.

This clonotype was observed at least ten times. The CDR3 region has the DNA TGTGCCAGCAGTCAGGGACTAGCGGACCAAGAGACCCAGTACTTC. It is translated as CASSQGLADQETQYF. This sequence joins TRBV6-2 or TRBV6-3 and TRBJ2-5, with TRBD2 identical over 11 bases. This CDR3 has 15 amino acids. Germline CDR1 and CDR2: MNHEY and SVGEGT. V gave up 5 bases and J gave up 0 bases; unmatched junction bases: 2.

In this sample, this clonotype turned up many times. The CDR3 nucleotides are TGTGCCAGCAGTGACTCGACGGGTTCCACAGATACGCAGTATTTT. It yields the protein CASSDSTGSTDTQYF. The V and J genes are TRBV6-1 and TRBJ2-3; D remains unclear. CDR3 length: 15 amino acids. The V end was cut by 3 bases, the J end by 2 bases, with 12 bases between. The germline V gene encodes CDR1 MNHNS and CDR2 SASEGT.

The chain couples TRBV6-6 to TRBJ2-1; 9 bases map to TRBD1. Germline-derived CDR1 and CDR2 are MNHNY and SVGAGI (reference sequence). There are 18 residues in the CDR3. Trimming removed 2 bases from V and 3 bases from J; junction bases left unmatched: 11. This chain's CDR3 is CASSYATGGGYIYNEQFF. The CDR3 DNA sequence: TGTGCCAGCAGTTACGCAACAGGGGGCGGGTATATCTACAATGAGCAGTTCTTC.

This clonotype was seen repeatedly, ten times or more. The chain has TRBV20-1 and TRBJ2-7; D perhaps matches TRBD2 (6 bases). The V gene's germline CDR1 is DFQATT and CDR2 SNEGSKA (reference sequence). Trimming removed 6 bases from V and 0 bases from J, with 12 bases in between. The CDR3 has 13 amino acids. The DNA of the CDR3 is TGCAGTGCCTTCAAGACTAGCTCCTACGAGCAGTACTTC. Protein product: CSAFKTSSYEQYF.